This TCR beta chain emerged from a study of CD8 T cells in Susac syndrome. Note on this clonotype: What it binds is unknown.

V lost 5 bases, J lost 4 bases, and 18 bases lay in between. In germline, CDR1 is SGHTA, CDR2 FQGTGA. This CDR3 is built from 17 residues. Random hexamers were used to reverse transcribe the RNA input (about 0.5 to 1 ug). Coverage of TCR beta CDR3 amplification by immunoSEQ multiplex PCR extended to 54 Vbeta and 13 Jbeta. One entry per CDR3 protein, called by TCRdb with MiXCR from the immunoSEQ multiplex PCR reads. The sample has around 270,000 distinct CDR3 sequences; 75% to 90% are singletons. Study results and limitations: The study conceded that relatively few individuals underwent its TCR sequencing and HLA analysis.

Sequencing of TCR beta drew on CD8+ and CD4+ T cells from blood. It was negative isolation that provided the CD8+ and CD4+ T cells, whereas TEMRA cells were enriched by FACS. The source of this sequence is a human donor with multiple sclerosis. Sample: CD8+ T cells from PBMCs. This chain connects TRBV7-3 to TRBJ2-6; perhaps D is TRBD1 or TRBD2 (5 bases each). The CDR3 protein is CASSIPGAGSGANVLTF. Here the CDR3 DNA reads TGTGCCAGCAGCATCCCCGGGGCAGGAAGCGGGGCCAACGTCCTGACTTTC.